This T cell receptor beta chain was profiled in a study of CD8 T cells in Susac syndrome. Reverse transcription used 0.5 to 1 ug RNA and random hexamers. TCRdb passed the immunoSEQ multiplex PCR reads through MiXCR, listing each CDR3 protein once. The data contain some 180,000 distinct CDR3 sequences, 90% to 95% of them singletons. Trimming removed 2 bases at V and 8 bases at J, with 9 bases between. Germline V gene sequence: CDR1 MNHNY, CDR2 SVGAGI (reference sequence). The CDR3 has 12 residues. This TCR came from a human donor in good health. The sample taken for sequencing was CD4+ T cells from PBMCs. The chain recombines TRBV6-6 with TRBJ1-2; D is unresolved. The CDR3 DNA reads TGTGCCAGCAGTTACGGAGCGGGAGGCTACACCTTC. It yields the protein CASSYGAGGYTF.